These 20 T cell receptor beta chains came from one sample sequenced in a study of T cells in Graves' hyperthyroidism and ophthalmopathy. Amplification of TCR beta CDR3 regions was performed using RNA transcripts as template. HTBI primers were the set used in a first-round RT-PCR of the TCR CDR3. MiXCR, applied by TCRdb to the multiplex PCR reads, yields one record per CDR3 protein. The sample includes a few hundred thousand distinct CDR3 sequences, approximately 15% of them seen just once. The sample was blood. Receptors were obtained from a woman in her 30s with Graves' hyperthyroidism that later progressed to Graves' ophthalmopathy.

J is TRBJ2-7 and V is TRBV28; 13 bases are shared with TRBD2. Germline V lookup: CDR1 MDHEN, CDR2 SYDVKM. The CDR3 sequence is 15 residues long. Trimming cost V 5 bases and J 10 bases; bases outside gene matches: 11. The CDR3 protein is CASSPPGTSGTRQYF. The CDR3 region has the DNA TGTGCCAGCAGTCCTCCCGGGACTAGCGGGACCCGACAGTACTTC.

The chain is built from TRBV4-2 and TRBJ1-2; 9 bases agree with TRBD1. This CDR3 is 15 amino acids long. The V segment lost 8 bases and the J segment 7 bases; nucleotides outside the gene matches: 14. Germline assignment: CDR1 LGHNA and CDR2 YNFKEQ. Here the CDR3 DNA reads TGTGCCAGCCATCCGGGACAGGGTACAGTCGGTGGCTACACCTTC. Amino acid sequence: CASHPGQGTVGGYTF.

The genes are TRBV11-2 and TRBJ2-3, with D tentatively TRBD2 (5 bases). The CDR3 contains 16 residues. Germline V gene data show CDR1 as SGHAT and CDR2 as FQNNGV. V was clipped by 0 bases and J by 6 bases, with 16 bases between them. CDR3: CASSLDRLALGDTQYF. In DNA form, the CDR3 reads TGTGCCAGCAGCTTAGATCGTCTAGCATTGGGGGATACGCAGTATTTT.

V and J are TRBV27 and TRBJ2-7; D not resolved. The length of the CDR3 is 13 residues. V was clipped by 4 bases and J by 4 bases, with 11 bases between them. In germline, CDR1 is MNHEY, CDR2 SMNVEV (reference sequence). The CDR3 DNA reads as TGTGCCAGCAGTTGGAATCAAAATTACGAGCAGTACTTC. Translating gives CASSWNQNYEQYF.

Many counts were recorded for this clonotype. V is TRBV7-2 and J is TRBJ1-1, with a possible D match to TRBD1 (6 bases). Germline CDR1 is SGHTA and CDR2 is FQGNSA. The CDR3 has 14 residues. Trimming removed 5 bases at V and 3 bases at J, with 13 bases between. CDR3 sequence (DNA): TGTGCCAGCAGCACCGGACAGACGTACACTGAAGCTTTCTTT. This translates into CASSTGQTYTEAFF.

This clonotype was seen a single time. The chain uses TRBV7-9 and TRBJ2-7; 10 bases map to TRBD2. Trimming cost V 2 bases and J 5 bases; bases outside gene matches: 9. The CDR3 is 16 residues long. Looked up from germline, CDR1 is SEHNR and CDR2 is FQNEAQ (reference sequence). The CDR3 sequence is CASSLFPAGGPDEQYF. The CDR3 DNA follows: TGTGCCAGCAGCTTATTCCCAGCGGGAGGGCCAGACGAGCAGTACTTC. The full variable domain, rest sourced from reference TRBV7-9 and TRBJ2-7, is DTGVSQNPRHKITKRGQNVTFRCDPISEHNRLYWYRQTLGQGPEFLTYFQNEAQLEKSRLLSDRFSAERPKGSFSTLEIQRTEQGDSAMYLCASSLFPAGGPDEQYFGPGTRLTVT.

The chain recombines TRBV19 with TRBJ2-2; 9 nucleotides align to TRBD1. The CDR3 is made up of 15 amino acids. V shed 6 bases, J shed 4 bases, and the junction held 6 bases outside the gene matches. From germline, CDR1 is LNHDA and CDR2 SQIVND (reference sequence). CDR3: CASRETGGLTGELFF. The CDR3, as DNA: TGTGCCAGTAGAGAGACAGGGGGTCTCACCGGGGAGCTGTTTTTT. Using reference TRBV19 and TRBJ2-2 for the parts outside the CDR3, the full variable domain is DGGITQSPKYLFRKEGQNVTLSCEQNLNHDAMYWYRQDPGQGLRLIYYSQIVNDFQKGDIAEGYSVSREKKESFPLTVTSAQKNPTAFYLCASRETGGLTGELFFGEGSRLTVL.

This clonotype was seen at least ten times. The V call is TRBV5-8, the J call TRBJ1-4; D ambiguous. Germline CDR1 is SGHTS and CDR2 is YDEGEE. The CDR3 covers 14 residues. Trimming cost V 2 bases and J 0 bases, with 5 bases left between them. The CDR3 protein is CASSFRTTNEKLFF. The DNA of the CDR3 is TGTGCCAGCAGCTTCAGAACAACTAATGAAAAACTGTTTTTT.

This clonotype was detected many times. The chain couples TRBV5-1 to TRBJ1-5, with 10 bases matching TRBD1. Germline V gene data show CDR1 as SGHRS and CDR2 as YFSETQ. V was pared by 1 base and J by 6 bases, with 10 bases of the junction left unmatched. The CDR3 contains 17 residues. CDR3 sequence reads: CASSLKPGQGSSQPQHF. In nucleotides, the CDR3 is TGCGCCAGCAGCTTGAAACCGGGACAGGGGTCTAGTCAGCCCCAGCATTTT.

At least ten counts were recorded for this clonotype. CDR3 nucleotides: TGCAGTGCTAGTTCCCCAGGCTATGGCTACACCTTC. Protein: CSASSPGYGYTF. The V and J genes are TRBV20-1 and TRBJ1-2; D remains ambiguous. V gave up 3 bases and J gave up 4 bases, with 9 bases separating them. The CDR3 covers 12 residues. Germline V gene data show CDR1 as DFQATT and CDR2 as SNEGSKA (reference sequence).

This clonotype appeared many times. The J gene is TRBJ1-1, the V gene TRBV12-3 or TRBV12-4; unclear D gene. Trimming shortened V by 1 base and J by 2 bases, and 5 bases separated the two germline ends. The CDR3 extends over 13 amino acids. CDR3 protein: CASSLERNTEAFF. The CDR3 DNA reads as TGTGCCAGCAGTTTAGAGCGAAACACTGAAGCTTTCTTT.

The genes are TRBV27 and TRBJ2-1; 7 bases are shared with TRBD2. CDR1 MNHEY and CDR2 SMNVEV come from the germline V gene (reference sequence). The V and J ends lost 2 bases and 4 bases, in that order; junction bases with no gene match: 8. The CDR3 has 16 amino acids. CDR3 residues: CASSLPGWEGYNEQFF. The CDR3 bases are TGTGCCAGCAGTTTACCCGGGTGGGAGGGTTACAATGAGCAGTTCTTC.

This clonotype has a count of ten or more. The chain links TRBV27 to TRBJ2-6; D ambiguous. The V end was cut by 0 bases, the J end by 1 base, with 4 bases between. Germline V CDR1 and CDR2: MNHEY, SMNVEV (reference sequence). The CDR3 totals 15 residues. The CDR3, as DNA: TGTGCCAGCAGTTTATCAGGGTCTGGGGCCAACGTCCTGACTTTC. It yields the protein CASSLSGSGANVLTF.

This clonotype appeared a few times. The CDR3 DNA reads as TGCAGTGCTAGAGGCTCCTCTATGGGGACCCAGTACTTC. It yields the protein CSARGSSMGTQYF. The chain has TRBV20-1 and TRBJ2-5; no firm D call. Germline V lookup: CDR1 DFQATT, CDR2 SNEGSKA (reference sequence). This CDR3 region has 13 residues. Trimming removed 1 base from V and 7 bases from J, with 13 bases in between.

The sample holds many counts of this clonotype. This CDR3 is CASRGQQIPNQPQHF. CDR3 nucleotide sequence: TGTGCCAGCAGGGGACAGCAAATCCCTAATCAGCCCCAGCATTTT. The chain links TRBV12-3 or TRBV12-4 to TRBJ1-5; 7 bases align to TRBD1. This CDR3 has 15 amino acids. The V gene end was trimmed by 6 bases and the J gene end by 4 bases; junction bases not matched to a gene: 9.

This clonotype has at least ten counts. J is TRBJ1-1 and V is TRBV30; 7 bases match TRBD1. CDR1 GTSNPN and CDR2 SVGIG come from the germline V gene (reference sequence). The CDR3 spans 13 residues. The J segment lost 1 base and the V segment lost 5 bases, leaving 4 bases of the junction unmatched. As DNA, the CDR3 is TGTGCCTGGGACAGGGCACGGAACACTGAAGCTTTCTTT. Amino acid sequence: CAWDRARNTEAFF.

In its sample, this clonotype was seen many times. J is TRBJ2-7 and V is TRBV6-1, with 9 bases aligning to TRBD1. CDR1 and CDR2 from the germline V gene are MNHNS and SASEGT. The CDR3 length is 16 residues. The V gene end was trimmed by 7 bases and the J gene end by 0 bases; junction bases not matched to a gene: 10. CDR3 nucleotide sequence: TGTGCCAGCACTCCCGGACAGGGGCGTTCCTCCTACGAGCAGTACTTC. This codes for CASTPGQGRSSYEQYF.

In its sample, this clonotype was seen many times. The V gene is TRBV28, the J gene TRBJ1-1, with D possibly matching TRBD1 (6 bases). From germline, CDR1 is MDHEN and CDR2 SYDVKM. The CDR3 is 14 residues long. Trimming stripped 6 bases from V and 2 bases from J, with 13 bases between. CDR3 sequence reads: CASRRRGVNTEAFF. The CDR3 DNA sequence: TGTGCCAGCAGGAGGAGGGGGGTAAACACTGAAGCTTTCTTT.

Remarks on this clonotype: The germline gene is not matched at one end of the junction; a read error may be the cause. The V and J genes are TRBV10-3 and TRBJ2-2, with 8 bases that match TRBD1. The CDR3 length is 14 residues. Germline loops: CDR1 ENHRY, CDR2 SYGVKD. CDR3 region: CVIRGTGNTGELFF. The CDR3 DNA reads as TGTGTCATCAGGGGGACAGGGAACACCGGGGAGCTGTTTTTT.

The genes are TRBV27 and TRBJ1-2; TRBD1 is a possible D gene (6 bases). Germline CDR1 reads MNHEY; CDR2 reads SMNVEV (reference sequence). The V gene lost 0 bases and the J gene lost 4 bases, with 12 bases spanning the gap. The CDR3 totals 15 residues. CDR3 bases: TGTGCCAGCAGTTTATCGTCAGGGGTGAGCTATGGCTACACCTTC. This sequence encodes CASSLSSGVSYGYTF.